This record covers a single T cell receptor (beta chain). This entry comes from a study of CD8 T cells in Susac syndrome. An amount of RNA that ranged from roughly 0.45 to 1 ug was reverse transcribed with random hexamers. One entry per CDR3 protein results from TCRdb running MiXCR on the immunoSEQ multiplex PCR reads. This sample has about 120,000 distinct CDR3 sequences; around 96% occur once, and the top ten carry approximately 0.2%. Germline V lookup: CDR1 SGHRS, CDR2 YFSETQ. The CDR3 spans 12 residues. V was trimmed by 3 bases and J by 7 bases, leaving 8 bases between them. Sequencing of TCR beta was carried out in blood CD8+ and CD4+ T cells.

Sequencing used CD8+ T cells from PBMCs. The sequence came from a human donor with Susac syndrome. The V call is TRBV5-1, the J call TRBJ2-1, with no clear D. CDR3 protein: CASSSPSNEQFF. In DNA, the CDR3 is TGCGCCAGCAGCTCCCCATCGAATGAGCAGTTCTTC.